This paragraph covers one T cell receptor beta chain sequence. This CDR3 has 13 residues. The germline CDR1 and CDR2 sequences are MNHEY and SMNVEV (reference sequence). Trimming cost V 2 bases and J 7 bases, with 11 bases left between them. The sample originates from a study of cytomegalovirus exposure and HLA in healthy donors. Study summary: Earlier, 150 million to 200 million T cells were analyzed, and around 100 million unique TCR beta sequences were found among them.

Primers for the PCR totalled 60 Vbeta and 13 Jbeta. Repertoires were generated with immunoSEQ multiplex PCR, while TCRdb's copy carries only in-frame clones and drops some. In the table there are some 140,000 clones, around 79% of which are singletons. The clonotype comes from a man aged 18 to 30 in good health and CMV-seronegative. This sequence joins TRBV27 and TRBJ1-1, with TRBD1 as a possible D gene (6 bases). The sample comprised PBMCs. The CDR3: CASSLNRVGEAFF. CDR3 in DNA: TGTGCCAGCAGTTTAAACAGGGTAGGTGAAGCTTTCTTT.